The rows below give T cell receptor beta chains drawn from one sample of a study of brain T cells in children with intractable seizures. Sequencing used immunoSEQ multiplex PCR; TCRdb keeps in-frame clones, though not all of them. The profile covers 60,000 to 65,000 clones, with about 96% appearing a single time and around 0.4% taken by the ten largest. Source: peripheral blood, taken at surgery. Receptors originate from a boy less than two years old with focal cortical dysplasia and intractable seizures. Each CDR3 is given with its conserved first and last residue. Fields, in order: V gene, D gene, J gene, CDR3 length, CDR3 protein. D genes are given only for firm matches.

V gene: TRBV7-8; D gene: NA; J gene: TRBJ1-6; CDR3 length: 14; CDR3 protein: CASSYSQGGSPLHF
V gene: TRBV7-9; D gene: NA; J gene: TRBJ2-1; CDR3 length: 16; CDR3 protein: CASNSPGRSSYNEQFF
V gene: TRBV7-2; D gene: TRBD2; J gene: TRBJ2-1; CDR3 length: 18; CDR3 protein: CASSLAASGGFSYNEQFF
V gene: TRBV9; D gene: NA; J gene: TRBJ1-2; CDR3 length: 15; CDR3 protein: CASSPADSSNYGYTF
V gene: TRBV5-1; D gene: TRBD1; J gene: TRBJ2-7; CDR3 length: 15; CDR3 protein: CASSLPQGKVHEQYF
V gene: TRBV2; D gene: NA; J gene: TRBJ1-3; CDR3 length: 15; CDR3 protein: CASSEWQGSGNTIYF
V gene: TRBV6-2/TRBV6-3; D gene: NA; J gene: TRBJ2-1; CDR3 length: 11; CDR3 protein: CASSPEYEQFF
V gene: TRBV7-9; D gene: NA; J gene: TRBJ2-5; CDR3 length: 14; CDR3 protein: CASSQIAAQETQYF
V gene: TRBV27; D gene: NA; J gene: TRBJ2-2; CDR3 length: 13; CDR3 protein: CASSKGHTGELFF
V gene: TRBV27; D gene: NA; J gene: TRBJ1-3; CDR3 length: 15; CDR3 protein: CASSLDASSGNTIYF
V gene: TRBV5-1; D gene: NA; J gene: TRBJ2-3; CDR3 length: 14; CDR3 protein: CASSLGASTDTQYF
V gene: TRBV18; D gene: NA; J gene: TRBJ2-5; CDR3 length: 13; CDR3 protein: CASSVGGKETQYF
V gene: TRBV19; D gene: TRBD2; J gene: TRBJ2-3; CDR3 length: 16; CDR3 protein: CASTKLAGGSTDTQYF
V gene: TRBV6-5; D gene: NA; J gene: TRBJ2-1; CDR3 length: 12; CDR3 protein: CASSSGNNEQFF
V gene: TRBV19; D gene: NA; J gene: TRBJ1-1; CDR3 length: 13; CDR3 protein: CASSTAQGTEAFF
V gene: TRBV7-9; D gene: NA; J gene: TRBJ1-1; CDR3 length: 13; CDR3 protein: CASSLGAFAEAFF
V gene: TRBV9; D gene: NA; J gene: TRBJ2-5; CDR3 length: 14; CDR3 protein: CASSPGQPKETQYF
V gene: TRBV7-3; D gene: NA; J gene: TRBJ2-5; CDR3 length: 14; CDR3 protein: CASSPQGNSETQYF
V gene: TRBV9; D gene: TRBD2; J gene: TRBJ2-1; CDR3 length: 14; CDR3 protein: CASSGPGLAGGQFF
V gene: TRBV6-1; D gene: TRBD2; J gene: TRBJ2-1; CDR3 length: 14; CDR3 protein: CASSEGTSADEQFF
V gene: TRBV20-1; D gene: NA; J gene: TRBJ2-1; CDR3 length: 11; CDR3 protein: CSARRYNEQFF
V gene: TRBV12-3/TRBV12-4; D gene: NA; J gene: TRBJ1-5; CDR3 length: 13; CDR3 protein: CASSLASLMLQHF